This TCR beta chain was captured in a study of early T cells in non-severe SARS-CoV-2 infection. Study at large: From unsorted whole blood, bulk RNA was sequenced, and the chains remained unpaired. Study conclusions and caveats: In VDJdb matching, anti-spike CD8 responses were favored while private and CD4 specificities went missing.

Attached unique molecular identifiers marked individual cDNA molecules. TCRdb fed the 5' RACE reads into MiXCR, producing one record per CDR3 protein. In the table there are 55,000 to 85,000 distinct CDR3 sequences, 10% to 15% of which are singletons. The V and J ends lost 3 bases and 4 bases, in that order; junction bases with no gene match: 2. CDR3 size: 14 residues. CDR1 and CDR2 from the germline V gene are SQVTM and ANQGSEA. This clonotype was observed at least ten times. Its target is unknown. Sequencing input: whole blood. The V and J genes are TRBV29-1 and TRBJ2-1; 11 bases align to TRBD2. The sequence derives from an adult who was a healthcare worker with PCR-confirmed SARS-CoV-2 infection or an uninfected control (not recorded which). The CDR3: CSVELAGGYNEQFF. The CDR3 DNA is TGCAGCGTTGAGCTAGCGGGAGGATACAATGAGCAGTTCTTC.